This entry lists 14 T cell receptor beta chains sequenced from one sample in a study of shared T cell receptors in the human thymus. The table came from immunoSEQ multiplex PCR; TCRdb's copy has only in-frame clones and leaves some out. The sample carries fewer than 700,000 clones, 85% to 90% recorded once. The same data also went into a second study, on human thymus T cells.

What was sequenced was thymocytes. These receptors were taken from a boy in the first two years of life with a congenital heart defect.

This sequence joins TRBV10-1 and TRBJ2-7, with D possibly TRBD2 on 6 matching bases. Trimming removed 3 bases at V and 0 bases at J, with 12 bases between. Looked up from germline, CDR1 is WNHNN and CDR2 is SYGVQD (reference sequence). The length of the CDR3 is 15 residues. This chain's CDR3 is CASSDRGTYSYEQYF. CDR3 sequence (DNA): TGCGCCAGCAGTGATAGAGGGACTTACTCCTACGAGCAGTACTTC.

The chain's CDR3 is CASSFRGTAPDTQYF. DNA of the CDR3: TGTGCCAGCAGCTTCAGGGGGACCGCCCCAGATACGCAGTATTTT. This chain joins TRBV7-9 and TRBJ2-3; 7 nucleotides agree with TRBD1. This CDR3 spans 15 amino acids. Germline CDR1 is SEHNR and CDR2 is FQNEAQ (reference sequence). V shed 3 bases, J shed 4 bases, and the junction held 7 bases outside the gene matches.

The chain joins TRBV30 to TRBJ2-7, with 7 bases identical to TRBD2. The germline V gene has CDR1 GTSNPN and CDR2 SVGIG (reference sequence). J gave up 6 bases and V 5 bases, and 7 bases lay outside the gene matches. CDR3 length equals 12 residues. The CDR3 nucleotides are TGTGCCTGGGGGGAGGGCCCAGTCGAGCAGTACTTC. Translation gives CAWGEGPVEQYF.

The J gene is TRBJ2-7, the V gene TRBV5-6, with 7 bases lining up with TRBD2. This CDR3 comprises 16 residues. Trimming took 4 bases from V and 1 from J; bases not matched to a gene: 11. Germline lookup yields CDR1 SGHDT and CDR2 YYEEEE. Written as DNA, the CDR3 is TGTGCCAGCAGCAGCCACTTGAGCGGGACTTCCTACGAGCAGTACTTC. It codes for CASSSHLSGTSYEQYF.

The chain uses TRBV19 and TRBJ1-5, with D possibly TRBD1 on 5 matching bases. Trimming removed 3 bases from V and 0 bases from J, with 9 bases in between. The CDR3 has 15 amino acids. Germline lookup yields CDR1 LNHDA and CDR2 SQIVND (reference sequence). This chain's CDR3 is CASSMTVYSNQPQHF. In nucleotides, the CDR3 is TGTGCCAGTAGTATGACAGTTTATAGCAATCAGCCCCAGCATTTT.

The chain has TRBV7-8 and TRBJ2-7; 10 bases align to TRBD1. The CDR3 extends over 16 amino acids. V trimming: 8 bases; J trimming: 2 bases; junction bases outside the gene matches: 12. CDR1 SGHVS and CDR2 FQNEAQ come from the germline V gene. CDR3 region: CASGPSGTGDAYEQYF. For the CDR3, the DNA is TGTGCCAGCGGCCCTTCCGGGACAGGGGACGCCTACGAGCAGTACTTC.

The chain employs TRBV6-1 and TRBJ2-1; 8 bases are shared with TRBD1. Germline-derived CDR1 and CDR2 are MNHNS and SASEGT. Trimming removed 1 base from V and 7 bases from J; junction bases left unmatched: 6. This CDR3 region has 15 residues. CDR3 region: CASSEEWQGANEQFF. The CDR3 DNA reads TGTGCCAGCAGTGAAGAGTGGCAGGGGGCGAATGAGCAGTTCTTC.

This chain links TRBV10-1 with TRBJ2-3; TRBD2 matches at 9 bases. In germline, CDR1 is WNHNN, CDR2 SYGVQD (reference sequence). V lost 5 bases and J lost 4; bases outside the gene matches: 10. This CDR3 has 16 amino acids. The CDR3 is CASSRIAGEVSDTQYF. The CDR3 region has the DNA TGCGCCAGCAGTCGCATAGCGGGAGAGGTCTCAGATACGCAGTATTTT.

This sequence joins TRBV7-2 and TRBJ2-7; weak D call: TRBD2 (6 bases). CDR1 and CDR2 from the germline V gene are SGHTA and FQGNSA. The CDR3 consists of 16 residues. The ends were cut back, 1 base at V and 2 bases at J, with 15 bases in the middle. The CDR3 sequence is CASSLGDGGKTYEQYF. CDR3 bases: TGTGCCAGCAGCTTAGGGGACGGGGGAAAAACCTACGAGCAGTACTTC.

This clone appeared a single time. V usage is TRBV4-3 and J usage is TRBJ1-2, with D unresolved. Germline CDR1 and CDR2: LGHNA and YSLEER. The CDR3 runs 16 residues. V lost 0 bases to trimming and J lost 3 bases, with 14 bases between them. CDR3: CASSQDILDTHYGYTF. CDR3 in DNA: TGCGCCAGCAGCCAAGATATATTAGACACCCACTATGGCTACACCTTC.

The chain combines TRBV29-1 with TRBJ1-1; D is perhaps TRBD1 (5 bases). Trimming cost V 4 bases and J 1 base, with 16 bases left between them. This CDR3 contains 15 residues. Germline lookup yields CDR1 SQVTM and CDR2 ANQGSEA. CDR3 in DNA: TGCAGCGTTGTTAGGGGAGGCAGACAGAACACTGAAGCTTTCTTT. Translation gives CSVVRGGRQNTEAFF.

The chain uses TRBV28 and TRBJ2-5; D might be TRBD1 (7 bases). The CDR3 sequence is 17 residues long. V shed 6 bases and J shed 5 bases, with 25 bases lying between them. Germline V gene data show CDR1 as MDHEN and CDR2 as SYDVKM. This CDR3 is CASSLKGGPGAWETQYF. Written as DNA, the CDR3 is TGTGCCAGCAGCCTTAAAGGGGGCCCGGGGGCGTGGGAGACCCAGTACTTC.

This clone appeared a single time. CDR3 residues: CASSLSRRALNTEAFF. The DNA for the CDR3 is TGCGCCAGCAGCTTGAGCAGGAGGGCCCTGAACACTGAAGCTTTCTTT. This chain connects TRBV5-1 to TRBJ1-1; D gene unclear. The CDR3 sequence is 16 residues long. Germline V lookup: CDR1 SGHRS, CDR2 YFSETQ. V dropped 1 base and J dropped 0 bases, with 13 bases sitting between them. The entire variable domain, with the rest obtained from reference TRBV5-1 and TRBJ1-1, is as follows: KAGVTQTPRYLIKTRGQQVTLSCSPISGHRSVSWYQQTPGQGLQFLFEYFSETQRNKGNFPGRFSGRQFSNSRSEMNVSTLELGDSALYLCASSLSRRALNTEAFFGQGTRLTVV.

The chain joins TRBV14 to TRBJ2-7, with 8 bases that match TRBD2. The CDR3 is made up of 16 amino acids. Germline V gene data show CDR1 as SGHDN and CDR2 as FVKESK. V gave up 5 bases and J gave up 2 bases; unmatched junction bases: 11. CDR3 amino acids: CASSAGRAGDPYEQYF. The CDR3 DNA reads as TGTGCCAGCAGCGCCGGCCGAGCGGGAGACCCCTACGAGCAGTACTTC.